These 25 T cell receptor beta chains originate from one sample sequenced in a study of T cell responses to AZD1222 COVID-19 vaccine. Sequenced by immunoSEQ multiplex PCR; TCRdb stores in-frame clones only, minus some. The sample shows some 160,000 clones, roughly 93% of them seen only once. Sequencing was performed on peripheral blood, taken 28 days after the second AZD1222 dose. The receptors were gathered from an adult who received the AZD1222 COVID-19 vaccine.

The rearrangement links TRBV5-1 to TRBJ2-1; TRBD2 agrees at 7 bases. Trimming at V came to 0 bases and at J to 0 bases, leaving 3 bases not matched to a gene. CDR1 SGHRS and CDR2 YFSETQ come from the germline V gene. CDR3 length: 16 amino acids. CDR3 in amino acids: CASSLAGGGSYNEQFF. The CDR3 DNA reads TGCGCCAGCAGCTTGGCGGGCGGGGGCTCCTACAATGAGCAGTTCTTC.

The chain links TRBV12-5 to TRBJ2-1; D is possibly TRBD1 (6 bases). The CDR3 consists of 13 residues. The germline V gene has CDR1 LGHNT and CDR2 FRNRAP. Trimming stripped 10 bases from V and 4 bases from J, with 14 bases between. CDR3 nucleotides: TGTGCTACCGATGGGGGCAATTACAATGAGCAGTTCTTC. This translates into CATDGGNYNEQFF.

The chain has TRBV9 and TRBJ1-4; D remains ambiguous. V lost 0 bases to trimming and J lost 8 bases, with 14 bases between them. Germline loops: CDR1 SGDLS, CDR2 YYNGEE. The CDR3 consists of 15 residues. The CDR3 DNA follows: TGTGCCAGCAGCGTAGAGACCGGTAGATCCGAAAAACTGTTTTTT. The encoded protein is CASSVETGRSEKLFF. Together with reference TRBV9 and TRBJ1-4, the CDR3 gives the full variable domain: DSGVTQTPKHLITATGQRVTLRCSPRSGDLSVYWYQQSLDQGLQFLIQYYNGEERAKGNILERFSAQQFPDLHSELNLSSLELGDSALYFCASSVETGRSEKLFFGSGTQLSVL.

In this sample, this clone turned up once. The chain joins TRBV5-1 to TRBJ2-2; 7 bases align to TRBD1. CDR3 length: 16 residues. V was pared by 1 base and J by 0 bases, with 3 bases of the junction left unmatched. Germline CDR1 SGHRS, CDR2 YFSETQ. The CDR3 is CASSLMGQSNTGELFF. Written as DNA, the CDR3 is TGCGCCAGCAGCTTGATGGGACAGTCGAACACCGGGGAGCTGTTTTTT.

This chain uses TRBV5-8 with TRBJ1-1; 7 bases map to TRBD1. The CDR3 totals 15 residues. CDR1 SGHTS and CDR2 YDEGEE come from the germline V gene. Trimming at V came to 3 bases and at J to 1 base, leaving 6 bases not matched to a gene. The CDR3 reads CASSSGQAGNTEAFF. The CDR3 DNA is TGTGCCAGCAGCTCTGGACAGGCGGGGAACACTGAAGCTTTCTTT.

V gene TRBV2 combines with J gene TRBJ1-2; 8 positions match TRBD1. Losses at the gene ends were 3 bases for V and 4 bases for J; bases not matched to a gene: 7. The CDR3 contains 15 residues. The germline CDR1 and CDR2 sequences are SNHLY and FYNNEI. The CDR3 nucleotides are TGTGCCAGCAGTGACCCGACAGGGGTTGGCTATGGCTACACCTTC. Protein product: CASSDPTGVGYGYTF.

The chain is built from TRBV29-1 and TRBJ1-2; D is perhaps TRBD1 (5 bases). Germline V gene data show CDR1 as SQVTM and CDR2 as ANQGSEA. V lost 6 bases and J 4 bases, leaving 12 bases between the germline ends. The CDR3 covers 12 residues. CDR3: CSVHPGGYGYTF. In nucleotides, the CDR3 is TGCAGCGTCCACCCGGGGGGCTATGGCTACACCTTC. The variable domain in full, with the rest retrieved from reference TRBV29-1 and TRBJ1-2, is SAVISQKPSRDICQRGTSLTIQCQVDSQVTMMFWYRQQPGQSLTLIATANQGSEATYESGFVIDKFPISRPNLTFSTLTVSNMSPEDSSIYLCSVHPGGYGYTFGSGTRLTVV.

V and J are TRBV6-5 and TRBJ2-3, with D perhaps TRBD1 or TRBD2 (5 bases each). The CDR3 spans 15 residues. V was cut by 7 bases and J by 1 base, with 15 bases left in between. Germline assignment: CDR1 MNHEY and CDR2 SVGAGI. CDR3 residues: CASTDPGLGTDTQYF. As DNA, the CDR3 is TGTGCCAGCACCGACCCGGGGCTCGGCACAGATACGCAGTATTTT.

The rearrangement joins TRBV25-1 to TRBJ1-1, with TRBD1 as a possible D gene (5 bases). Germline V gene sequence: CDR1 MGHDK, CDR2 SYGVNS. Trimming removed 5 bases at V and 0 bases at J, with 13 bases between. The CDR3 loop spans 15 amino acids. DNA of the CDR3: TGTGCCAGCAGTCCGCGACAGAGTTTGAACACTGAAGCTTTCTTT. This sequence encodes CASSPRQSLNTEAFF.

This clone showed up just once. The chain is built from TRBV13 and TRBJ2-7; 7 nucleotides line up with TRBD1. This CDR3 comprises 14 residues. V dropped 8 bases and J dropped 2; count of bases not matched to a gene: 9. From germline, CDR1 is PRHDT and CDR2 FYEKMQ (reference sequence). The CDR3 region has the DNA TGTGCCAGCCGGACGACAGGGAAGGCCTACGAGCAGTACTTC. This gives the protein CASRTTGKAYEQYF.

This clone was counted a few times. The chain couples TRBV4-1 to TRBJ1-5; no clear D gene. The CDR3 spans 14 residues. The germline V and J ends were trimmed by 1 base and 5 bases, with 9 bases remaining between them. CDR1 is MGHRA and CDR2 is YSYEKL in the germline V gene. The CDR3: CASSQGNSYQPQHF. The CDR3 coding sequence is TGCGCCAGCAGCCAAGGAAATAGTTATCAGCCCCAGCATTTT.

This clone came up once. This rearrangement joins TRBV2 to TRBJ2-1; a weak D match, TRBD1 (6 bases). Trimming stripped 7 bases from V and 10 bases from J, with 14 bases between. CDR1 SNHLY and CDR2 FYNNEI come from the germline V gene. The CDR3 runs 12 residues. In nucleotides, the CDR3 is TGTGCCAGCACCAAGGAAAGGGGGGAGCAGTTCTTC. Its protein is CASTKERGEQFF.

The CDR3 coding sequence is TGTGCCAGCAGCGAGAGTAGACAGGGAACCTACGAGCAGTACTTC. Its translation: CASSESRQGTYEQYF. The genes are TRBV9 and TRBJ2-7, with 7 bases matching TRBD1. The CDR3 is 15 amino acids. With 3 bases clipped from V and 2 bases from J, the junction kept 8 bases outside the gene matches. The V gene's germline CDR1 is SGDLS and CDR2 YYNGEE.

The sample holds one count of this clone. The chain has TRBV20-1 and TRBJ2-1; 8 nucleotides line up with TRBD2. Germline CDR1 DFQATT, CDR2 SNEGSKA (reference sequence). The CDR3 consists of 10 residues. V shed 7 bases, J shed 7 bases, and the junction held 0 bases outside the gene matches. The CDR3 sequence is CSVAGNEQFF. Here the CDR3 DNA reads TGCAGTGTAGCGGGGAATGAGCAGTTCTTC.

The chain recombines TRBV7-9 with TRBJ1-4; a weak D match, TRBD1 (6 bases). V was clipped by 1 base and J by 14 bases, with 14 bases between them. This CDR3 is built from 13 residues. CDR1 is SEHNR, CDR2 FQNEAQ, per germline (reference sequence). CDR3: CASSLEATGNLFF. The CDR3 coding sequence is TGTGCCAGCAGCTTAGAGGCTACAGGGAACCTGTTTTTT.

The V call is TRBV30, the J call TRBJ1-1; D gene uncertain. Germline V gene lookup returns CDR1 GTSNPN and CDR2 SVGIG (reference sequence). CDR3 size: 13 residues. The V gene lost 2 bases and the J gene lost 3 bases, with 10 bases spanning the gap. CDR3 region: CAWSLRWDTEAFF. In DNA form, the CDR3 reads TGTGCCTGGAGTCTCCGATGGGACACTGAAGCTTTCTTT.

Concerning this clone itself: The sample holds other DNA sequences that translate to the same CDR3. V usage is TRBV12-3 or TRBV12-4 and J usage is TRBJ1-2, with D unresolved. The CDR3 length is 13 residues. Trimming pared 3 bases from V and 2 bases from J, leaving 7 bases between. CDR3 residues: CASSFGENYGYTF. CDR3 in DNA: TGTGCCAGCAGTTTCGGTGAAAACTATGGCTACACCTTC.

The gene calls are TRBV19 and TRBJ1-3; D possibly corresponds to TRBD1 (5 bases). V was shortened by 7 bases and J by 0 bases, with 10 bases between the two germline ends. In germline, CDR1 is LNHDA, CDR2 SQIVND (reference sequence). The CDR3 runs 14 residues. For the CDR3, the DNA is TGTGCCAGTACAGGGCCACTCTCTGGAAACACCATATATTTT. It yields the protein CASTGPLSGNTIYF.

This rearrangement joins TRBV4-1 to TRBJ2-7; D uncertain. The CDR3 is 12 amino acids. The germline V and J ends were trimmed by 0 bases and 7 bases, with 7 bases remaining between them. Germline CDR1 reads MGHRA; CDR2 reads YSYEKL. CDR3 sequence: CASSQEGGEQYF. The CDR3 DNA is TGCGCCAGCAGCCAAGAGGGCGGAGAGCAGTACTTC.

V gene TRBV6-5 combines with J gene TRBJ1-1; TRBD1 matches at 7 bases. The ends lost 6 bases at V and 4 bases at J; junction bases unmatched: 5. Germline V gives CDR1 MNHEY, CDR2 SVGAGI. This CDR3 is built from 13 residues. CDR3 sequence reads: CASRPGGSTEAFF. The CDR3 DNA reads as TGTGCCAGCAGACCAGGGGGATCCACTGAAGCTTTCTTT.

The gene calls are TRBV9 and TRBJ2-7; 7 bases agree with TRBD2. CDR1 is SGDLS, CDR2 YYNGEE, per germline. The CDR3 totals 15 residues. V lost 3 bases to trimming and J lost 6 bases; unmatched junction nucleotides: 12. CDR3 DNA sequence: TGTGCCAGCAGCGCCATCCTGGGGGGGTTTGGCGAGCAGTACTTC. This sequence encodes CASSAILGGFGEQYF.

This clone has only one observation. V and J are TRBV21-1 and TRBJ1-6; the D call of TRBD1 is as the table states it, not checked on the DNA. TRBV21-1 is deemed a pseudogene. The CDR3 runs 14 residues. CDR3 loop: CASSTRGPNSPLHF. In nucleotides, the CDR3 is TGTGCCAGCAGCACCAGGGGGCCTAATTCACCCCTCCACTTT.

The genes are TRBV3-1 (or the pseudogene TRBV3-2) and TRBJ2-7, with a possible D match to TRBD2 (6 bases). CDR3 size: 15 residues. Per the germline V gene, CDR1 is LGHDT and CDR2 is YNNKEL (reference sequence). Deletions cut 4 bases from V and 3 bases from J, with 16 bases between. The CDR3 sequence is CASSPRAGRIYEQYF. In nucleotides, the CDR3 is TGTGCCAGCAGCCCTCGGGCGGGGAGAATCTACGAGCAGTACTTC.

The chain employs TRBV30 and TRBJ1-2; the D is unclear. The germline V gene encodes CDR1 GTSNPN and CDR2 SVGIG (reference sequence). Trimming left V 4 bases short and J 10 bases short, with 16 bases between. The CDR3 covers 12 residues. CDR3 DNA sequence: TGTGCCTGGACGCTGACCCGGAAGGTCTACACCTTC. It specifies CAWTLTRKVYTF. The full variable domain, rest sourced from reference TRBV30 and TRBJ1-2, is SQTIHQWPATLVQPVGSPLSLECTVEGTSNPNLYWYRQAAGRGLQLLFYSVGIGQISSEVPQNLSASRPQDRQFILSSKKLLLSDSGFYLCAWTLTRKVYTFGSGTRLTVV.

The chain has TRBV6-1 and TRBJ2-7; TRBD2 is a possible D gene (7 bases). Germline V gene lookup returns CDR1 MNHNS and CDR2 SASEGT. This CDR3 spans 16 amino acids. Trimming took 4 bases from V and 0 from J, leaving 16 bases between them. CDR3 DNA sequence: TGTGCCAGCAGTGTAAGGGGGAGGGGCCTCTCCTACGAGCAGTACTTC. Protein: CASSVRGRGLSYEQYF.